A single TCR beta chain is shown here with its context. The target antigen is unknown. The data derive from a study of STAT5B mutations in CD4+ large granular lymphocyte leukemia. Overall study findings and caveats: Patient CD4-sorted repertoires stayed more clonal than healthy ones after leukemic-clone removal. Approximately 25% of private leukemic clonotypes occurred rarely in other patients' non-leukemic repertoires. Higher CD4+ than CD8+ T-LGLL clonality might reflect small sample size.

Trimming took 2 bases from V and 8 from J, leaving 9 bases between them. CDR3 length: 12 residues. The germline CDR1 and CDR2 sequences are MNHEY and SVGAGI. Profiled with immunoSEQ multiplex PCR; TCRdb holds only in-frame clones, not every one. The sample shows 25,000 to 40,000 clones, roughly 79% of them seen only once. Sequencing was done on a sample of CD4+ T cells from blood buffy coats. The chain is built from TRBV6-5 and TRBJ1-2; D may be TRBD1 (5 bases). The TCR originated in a human donor in good health. The CDR3 sequence is CASSYGGGGYTF. The CDR3 region has the DNA TGTGCCAGCAGTTACGGGGGAGGAGGCTACACCTTC.